This is a list of T cell receptor beta chains from one sample in a study of blood T cell repertoires in COVID-19. This table comes from immunoSEQ multiplex PCR, and its TCRdb copy is limited to in-frame clones, with some not included. The top ten clones hold more than 3.5% of a sample with hundreds of thousands of clones, around 88% of them seen once. Input material: PBMCs or T cells enriched from blood (not recorded which). Every receptor here comes from a woman aged 30 to 39 who had recovered from COVID-19. The CDR3 runs from the conserved cysteine through the conserved F or W. A D gene is named only where the DNA matches it firmly. Rows may omit the clone size; those that give it use once, few, many or a size class.

j_call: TRBJ2-2; clone_size: .; d_call: .; v_call: TRBV14; cdr3_aa: CASSQDRQATGELFF; cdr3_nt: TGTGCCAGCAGCCAAGACAGGCAGGCAACCGGGGAGCTGTTTTTT
j_call: TRBJ2-1; clone_size: .; d_call: TRBD2; v_call: TRBV7-6; cdr3_aa: CASTPSGSSYNEQFF; cdr3_nt: TGTGCCAGCACCCCTAGCGGGAGCTCCTACAATGAGCAGTTCTTC
j_call: TRBJ1-3; clone_size: .; d_call: TRBD1; v_call: TRBV28; cdr3_aa: CASRSPRGQILSGNTIYF; cdr3_nt: TGTGCCAGCAGAAGCCCCCGGGGACAGATCCTCTCTGGAAACACCATATATTTT
j_call: TRBJ1-2; clone_size: few; d_call: TRBD1; v_call: TRBV3-1/TRBV3-2; cdr3_aa: CASRTGTGGGYTF; cdr3_nt: TGTGCCAGCAGAACCGGGACAGGGGGCGGCTACACCTTC
j_call: TRBJ1-3; clone_size: .; d_call: .; v_call: TRBV7-9; cdr3_aa: CASSFQGLTSGNTIYF; cdr3_nt: TGTGCCAGCAGCTTTCAGGGACTGACCTCTGGAAACACCATATATTTT
j_call: TRBJ2-1; clone_size: .; d_call: TRBD1; v_call: TRBV13; cdr3_aa: CASSPEAGGSYNEQFF; cdr3_nt: TGTGCCAGCAGCCCCGAGGCAGGGGGCTCCTACAATGAGCAGTTCTTC
j_call: TRBJ2-6; clone_size: .; d_call: TRBD2; v_call: TRBV30; cdr3_aa: CAWSRLAGLSGANVLTF; cdr3_nt: TGTGCCTGGAGTCGACTAGCGGGGTTGTCTGGGGCCAACGTCCTGACTTTC
j_call: TRBJ2-7; clone_size: .; d_call: .; v_call: TRBV6-5; cdr3_aa: CATPTGLDSYEQYF; cdr3_nt: TGTGCCACCCCAACAGGTTTGGACTCCTACGAGCAGTACTTC
j_call: TRBJ1-1; clone_size: .; d_call: TRBD1; v_call: TRBV28; cdr3_aa: CASSSQGPEAFF; cdr3_nt: TGTGCCAGCAGTTCACAGGGGCCTGAAGCTTTCTTT
j_call: TRBJ2-1; clone_size: .; d_call: TRBD2; v_call: TRBV7-8; cdr3_aa: CASTPSGRARNEQFF; cdr3_nt: TGTGCCAGCACCCCTAGCGGGAGGGCCCGCAATGAGCAGTTCTTC
j_call: TRBJ2-3; clone_size: .; d_call: TRBD2; v_call: TRBV5-5; cdr3_aa: CASSHSSGSKTDTQYF; cdr3_nt: TGTGCCAGCAGCCACTCAAGCGGGAGTAAGACAGATACGCAGTATTTT
j_call: TRBJ1-2; clone_size: few; d_call: .; v_call: TRBV5-5; cdr3_aa: CASSSTGDYGYTF; cdr3_nt: TGTGCCAGCAGCTCTACGGGGGACTATGGCTACACCTTC
j_call: TRBJ2-7; clone_size: .; d_call: TRBD1; v_call: TRBV10-3; cdr3_aa: CAISEGGGQGTYEQYF; cdr3_nt: TGTGCCATCAGTGAGGGCGGGGGACAGGGTACCTACGAGCAGTACTTC
j_call: TRBJ2-1; clone_size: .; d_call: .; v_call: TRBV7-9; cdr3_aa: CASSFSRLARDNEQFF; cdr3_nt: TGTGCCAGCAGCTTCTCCAGGCTAGCGAGAGACAATGAGCAGTTCTTC
j_call: TRBJ2-7; clone_size: few; d_call: .; v_call: TRBV7-2; cdr3_aa: CASSSTGYDEQYF; cdr3_nt: TGTGCCAGCAGCTCCACAGGGTACGACGAGCAGTACTTC
j_call: TRBJ2-2; clone_size: .; d_call: .; v_call: TRBV7-3; cdr3_aa: CASSPGTPNTGELFF; cdr3_nt: TGTGCCAGCAGTCCCGGGACACCTAACACCGGGGAGCTGTTTTTT
j_call: TRBJ1-2; clone_size: .; d_call: .; v_call: TRBV7-9; cdr3_aa: CASSLDTRNGYTF; cdr3_nt: TGTGCCAGCAGCCTGGACACGAGGAATGGCTACACCTTC
j_call: TRBJ1-2; clone_size: .; d_call: .; v_call: TRBV21-1; cdr3_aa: CASQQGARGGYTF; cdr3_nt: TGTGCCAGCCAACAGGGGGCGAGAGGGGGCTACACCTTC
j_call: TRBJ1-3; clone_size: .; d_call: TRBD1; v_call: TRBV4-3; cdr3_aa: CASSQGQGTGNTIYF; cdr3_nt: TGCGCCAGCAGCCAGGGACAGGGGACGGGAAACACCATATATTTT
j_call: TRBJ1-1; clone_size: .; d_call: TRBD1; v_call: TRBV5-4; cdr3_aa: CASSWGTGGESSEAFF; cdr3_nt: TGTGCCAGCAGCTGGGGGACAGGGGGCGAGTCATCTGAAGCTTTCTTT
j_call: TRBJ2-7; clone_size: few; d_call: .; v_call: TRBV28; cdr3_aa: CASSLSLYEQYF; cdr3_nt: TGTGCCAGCAGTCTTAGCCTTTACGAGCAGTACTTC